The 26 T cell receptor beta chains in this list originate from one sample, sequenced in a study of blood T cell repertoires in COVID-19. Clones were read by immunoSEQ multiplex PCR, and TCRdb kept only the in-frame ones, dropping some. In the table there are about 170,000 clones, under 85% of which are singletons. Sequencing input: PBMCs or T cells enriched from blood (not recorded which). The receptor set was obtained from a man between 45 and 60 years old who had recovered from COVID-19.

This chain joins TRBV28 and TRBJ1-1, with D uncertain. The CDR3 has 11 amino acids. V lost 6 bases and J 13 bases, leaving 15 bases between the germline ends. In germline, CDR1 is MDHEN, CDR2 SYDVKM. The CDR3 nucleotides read TGTGCCAGCAGCGTCAGAGGATTCGTTTTCTTT. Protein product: CASSVRGFVFF. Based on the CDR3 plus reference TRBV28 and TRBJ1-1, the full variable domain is DVKVTQSSRYLVKRTGEKVFLECVQDMDHENMFWYRQDPGLGLRLIYFSYDVKMKEKGDIPEGYSVSREKKERFSLILESASTNQTSMYLCASSVRGFVFFGQGTRLTVV.

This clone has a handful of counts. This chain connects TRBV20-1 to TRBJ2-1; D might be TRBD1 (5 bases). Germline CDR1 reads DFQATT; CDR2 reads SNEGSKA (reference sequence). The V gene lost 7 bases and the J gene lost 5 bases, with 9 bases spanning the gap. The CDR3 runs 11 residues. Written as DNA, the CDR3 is TGCAGTGTGGACAATAACAATGAGCAGTTCTTC. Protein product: CSVDNNNEQFF.

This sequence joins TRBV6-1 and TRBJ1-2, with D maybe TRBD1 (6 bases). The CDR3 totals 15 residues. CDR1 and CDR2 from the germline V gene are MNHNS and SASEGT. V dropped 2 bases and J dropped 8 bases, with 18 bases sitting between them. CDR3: CASSESPQGISGYTF. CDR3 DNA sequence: TGTGCCAGCAGTGAAAGCCCACAGGGAATAAGCGGCTACACCTTC.

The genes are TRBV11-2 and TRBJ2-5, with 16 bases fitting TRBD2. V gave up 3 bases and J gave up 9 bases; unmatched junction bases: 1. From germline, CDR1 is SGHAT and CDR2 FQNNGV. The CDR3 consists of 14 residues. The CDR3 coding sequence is TGTGCCAGCAGCTTGGGACTAGCGGGGGGGGCCCAGTACTTC. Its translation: CASSLGLAGGAQYF.

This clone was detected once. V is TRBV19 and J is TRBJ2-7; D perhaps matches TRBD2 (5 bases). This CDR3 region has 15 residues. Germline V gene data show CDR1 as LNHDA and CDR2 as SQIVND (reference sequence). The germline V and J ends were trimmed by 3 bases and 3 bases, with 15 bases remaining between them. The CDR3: CASSISQAGDYEQYF. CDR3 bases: TGTGCCAGTAGTATCAGCCAGGCCGGGGACTACGAGCAGTACTTC.

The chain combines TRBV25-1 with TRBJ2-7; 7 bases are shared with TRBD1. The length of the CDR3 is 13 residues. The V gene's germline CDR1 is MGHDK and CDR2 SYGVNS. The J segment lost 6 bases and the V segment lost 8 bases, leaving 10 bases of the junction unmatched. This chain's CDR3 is CASGTGALGEQYF. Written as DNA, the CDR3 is TGTGCCAGCGGCACAGGGGCGTTGGGCGAGCAGTACTTC.

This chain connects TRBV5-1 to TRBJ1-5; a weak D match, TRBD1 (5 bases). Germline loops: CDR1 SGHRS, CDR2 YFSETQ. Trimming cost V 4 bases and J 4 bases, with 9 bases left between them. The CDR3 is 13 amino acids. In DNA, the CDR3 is TGCGCCAGCAGCCCGCAGGGAAATCAGCCCCAGCATTTT. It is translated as CASSPQGNQPQHF. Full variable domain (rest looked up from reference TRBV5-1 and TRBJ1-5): KAGVTQTPRYLIKTRGQQVTLSCSPISGHRSVSWYQQTPGQGLQFLFEYFSETQRNKGNFPGRFSGRQFSNSRSEMNVSTLELGDSALYLCASSPQGNQPQHFGDGTRLSIL.

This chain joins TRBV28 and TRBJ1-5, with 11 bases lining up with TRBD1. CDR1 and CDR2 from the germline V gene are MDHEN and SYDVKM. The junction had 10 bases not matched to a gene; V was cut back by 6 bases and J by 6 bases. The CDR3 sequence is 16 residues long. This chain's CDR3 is CASRQFRDRGVQPQHF. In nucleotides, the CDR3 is TGTGCCAGCAGACAGTTCCGGGACAGGGGGGTTCAGCCCCAGCATTTT.

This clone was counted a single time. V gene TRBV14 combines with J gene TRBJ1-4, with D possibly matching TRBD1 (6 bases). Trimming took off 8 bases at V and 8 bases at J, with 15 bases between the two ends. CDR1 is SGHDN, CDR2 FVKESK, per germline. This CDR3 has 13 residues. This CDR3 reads CASCRGAGEKLFF. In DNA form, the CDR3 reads TGTGCCAGCTGCAGGGGCGCGGGCGAAAAACTGTTTTTT.

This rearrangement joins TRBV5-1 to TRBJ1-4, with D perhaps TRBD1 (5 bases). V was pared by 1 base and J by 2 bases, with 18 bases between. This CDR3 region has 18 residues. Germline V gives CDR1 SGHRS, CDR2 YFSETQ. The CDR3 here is CASSLRGEEGWTNEKLFF. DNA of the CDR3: TGCGCCAGCAGCTTGCGGGGGGAAGAGGGTTGGACTAATGAAAAACTGTTTTTT.

As DNA, the CDR3 is TGTGCCAGCAGCTTAGAAAGGGGTACAGATACGCAGTATTTT. This codes for CASSLERGTDTQYF. The genes are TRBV7-2 and TRBJ2-3; possibly TRBD1 for D (5 bases). The CDR3 contains 14 residues. V was shortened by 1 base and J by 3 bases, with 8 bases between the two germline ends. Germline values: CDR1 SGHTA, CDR2 FQGNSA. Drawing the rest from reference TRBV7-2 and TRBJ2-3, the complete variable domain is GAGVSQSPSNKVTEKGKDVELRCDPISGHTALYWYRQSLGQGLEFLIYFQGNSAPDKSGLPSDRFSAERTGGSVSTLTIQRTQQEDSAVYLCASSLERGTDTQYFGPGTRLTVL.

CDR3 sequence: CASSTQGTEAFF. The CDR3 DNA sequence: TGTGCCAGCTCAACCCAGGGGACTGAAGCTTTCTTT. V usage is TRBV18 and J usage is TRBJ1-1; tentatively, D is TRBD1 (6 bases). V shed 5 bases and J shed 5 bases, with 9 bases lying between them. CDR1 and CDR2 from the germline V gene are KGHSH and LQKENI. The CDR3 length is 12 residues.

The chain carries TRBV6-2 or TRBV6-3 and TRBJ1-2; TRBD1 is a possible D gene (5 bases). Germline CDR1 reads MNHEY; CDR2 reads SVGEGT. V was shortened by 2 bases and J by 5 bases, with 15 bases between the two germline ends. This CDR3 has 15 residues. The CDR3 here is CASSYDPGQGYGYTF. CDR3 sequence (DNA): TGTGCCAGCAGTTACGACCCAGGACAAGGGTATGGCTACACCTTC.

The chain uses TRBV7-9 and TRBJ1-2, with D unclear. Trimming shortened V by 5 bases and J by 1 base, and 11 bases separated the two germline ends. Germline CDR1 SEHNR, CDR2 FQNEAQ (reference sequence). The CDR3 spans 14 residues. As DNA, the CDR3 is TGTGCCAGCAGCCGGGAGGCCCTTAACTATGGCTACACCTTC. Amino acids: CASSREALNYGYTF. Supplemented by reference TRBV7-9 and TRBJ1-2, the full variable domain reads DTGVSQNPRHKITKRGQNVTFRCDPISEHNRLYWYRQTLGQGPEFLTYFQNEAQLEKSRLLSDRFSAERPKGSFSTLEIQRTEQGDSAMYLCASSREALNYGYTFGSGTRLTVV.

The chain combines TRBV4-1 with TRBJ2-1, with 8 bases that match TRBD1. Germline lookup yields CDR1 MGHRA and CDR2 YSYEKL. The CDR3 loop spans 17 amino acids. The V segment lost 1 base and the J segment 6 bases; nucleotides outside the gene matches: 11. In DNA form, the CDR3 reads TGCGCCAGCAGCCAAGGCCCACAGGGGGGCGTATTCAATGAGCAGTTCTTC. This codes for CASSQGPQGGVFNEQFF.

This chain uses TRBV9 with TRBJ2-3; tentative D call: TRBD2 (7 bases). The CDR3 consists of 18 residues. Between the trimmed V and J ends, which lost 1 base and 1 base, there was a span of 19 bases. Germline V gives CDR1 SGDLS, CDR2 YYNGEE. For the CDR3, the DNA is TGTGCCAGCAGCGTAAGAGGGGGGGCCCGTGGTCGCACAGATACGCAGTATTTT. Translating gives CASSVRGGARGRTDTQYF.

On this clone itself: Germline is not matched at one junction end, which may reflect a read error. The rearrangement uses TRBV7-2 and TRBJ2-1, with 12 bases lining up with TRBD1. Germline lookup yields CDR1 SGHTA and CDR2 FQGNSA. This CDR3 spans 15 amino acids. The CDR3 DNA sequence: TGTGCCAGCAGCTCATCCCCCGGGACAGGGGGCCCTACACTCTTC. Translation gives CASSSSPGTGGPTLF.

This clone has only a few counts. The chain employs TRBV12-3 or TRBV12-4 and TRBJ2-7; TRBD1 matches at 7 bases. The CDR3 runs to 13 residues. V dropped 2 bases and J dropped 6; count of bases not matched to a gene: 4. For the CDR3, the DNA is TGTGCCAGCAGTTTACAGACAGGGCTCGAGCAGTACTTC. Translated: CASSLQTGLEQYF.

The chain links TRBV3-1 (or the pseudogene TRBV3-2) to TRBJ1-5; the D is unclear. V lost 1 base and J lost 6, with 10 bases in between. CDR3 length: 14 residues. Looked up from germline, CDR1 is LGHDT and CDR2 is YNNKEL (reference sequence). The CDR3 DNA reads TGTGCCAGCAGCCAAGCTAGTTCGGGTCAGCCCCAGCATTTT. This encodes CASSQASSGQPQHF.

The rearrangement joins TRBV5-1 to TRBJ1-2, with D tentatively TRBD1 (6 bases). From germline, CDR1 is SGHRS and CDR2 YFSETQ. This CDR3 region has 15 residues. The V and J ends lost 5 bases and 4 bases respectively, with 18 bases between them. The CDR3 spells CASRPSGQVSYGYTF. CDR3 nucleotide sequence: TGCGCCAGCAGACCCTCGGGACAAGTCAGCTATGGCTACACCTTC.

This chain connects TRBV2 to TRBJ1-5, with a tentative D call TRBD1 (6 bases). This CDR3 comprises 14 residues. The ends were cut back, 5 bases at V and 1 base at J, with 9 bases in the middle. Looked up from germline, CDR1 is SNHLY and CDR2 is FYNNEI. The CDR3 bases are TGTGCCAGCAGTTACAGGGAGAGCAATCAGCCCCAGCATTTT. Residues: CASSYRESNQPQHF.

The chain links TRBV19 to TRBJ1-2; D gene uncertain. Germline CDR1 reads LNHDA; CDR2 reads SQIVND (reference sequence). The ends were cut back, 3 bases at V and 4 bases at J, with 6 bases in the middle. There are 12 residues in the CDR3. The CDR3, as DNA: TGTGCCAGTAGTATCGGTCCCTATGGCTACACCTTC. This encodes CASSIGPYGYTF.

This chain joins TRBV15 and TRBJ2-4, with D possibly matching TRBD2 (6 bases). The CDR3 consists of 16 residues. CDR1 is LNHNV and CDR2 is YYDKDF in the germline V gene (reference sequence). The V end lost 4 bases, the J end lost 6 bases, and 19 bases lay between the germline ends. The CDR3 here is CATSKLGLGGGNIQYF. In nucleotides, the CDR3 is TGTGCCACCAGCAAGCTGGGACTTGGAGGAGGAAACATTCAGTACTTC. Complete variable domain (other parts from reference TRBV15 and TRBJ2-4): DAMVIQNPRYQVTQFGKPVTLSCSQTLNHNVMYWYQQKSSQAPKLLFHYYDKDFNNEADTPDNFQSRRPNTSFCFLDIRSPGLGDTAMYLCATSKLGLGGGNIQYFGAGTRLSVL.

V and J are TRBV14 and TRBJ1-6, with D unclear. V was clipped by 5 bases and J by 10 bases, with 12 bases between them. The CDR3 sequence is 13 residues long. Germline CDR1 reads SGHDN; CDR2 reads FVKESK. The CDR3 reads CASSTTGPSPLHF. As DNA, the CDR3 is TGTGCCAGCAGCACGACTGGCCCCTCACCCCTCCACTTT.

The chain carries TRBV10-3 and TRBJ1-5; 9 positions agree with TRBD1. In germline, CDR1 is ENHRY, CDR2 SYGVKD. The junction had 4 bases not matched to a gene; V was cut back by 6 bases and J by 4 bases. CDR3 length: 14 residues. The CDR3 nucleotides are TGTGCCATCAGCCCGGACAGGGGAAATCAGCCCCAGCATTTT. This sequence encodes CAISPDRGNQPQHF.

The CDR3 bases are TGTGCCAGCAGCTTGTTGCGGGAGAAAGGTCAAACTGAAGCTTTCTTT. This translates into CASSLLREKGQTEAFF. The V call is TRBV5-6, the J call TRBJ1-1, with D uncertain. The CDR3 has 16 amino acids. V was trimmed by 1 base and J by 5 bases, leaving 18 bases between them. Germline CDR1 and CDR2: SGHDT and YYEEEE. The full variable domain, rest sourced from reference TRBV5-6 and TRBJ1-1, is DAGVTQSPTHLIKTRGQQVTLRCSPKSGHDTVSWYQQALGQGPQFIFQYYEEEERQRGNFPDRFSGHQFPNYSSELNVNALLLGDSALYLCASSLLREKGQTEAFFGQGTRLTVV.